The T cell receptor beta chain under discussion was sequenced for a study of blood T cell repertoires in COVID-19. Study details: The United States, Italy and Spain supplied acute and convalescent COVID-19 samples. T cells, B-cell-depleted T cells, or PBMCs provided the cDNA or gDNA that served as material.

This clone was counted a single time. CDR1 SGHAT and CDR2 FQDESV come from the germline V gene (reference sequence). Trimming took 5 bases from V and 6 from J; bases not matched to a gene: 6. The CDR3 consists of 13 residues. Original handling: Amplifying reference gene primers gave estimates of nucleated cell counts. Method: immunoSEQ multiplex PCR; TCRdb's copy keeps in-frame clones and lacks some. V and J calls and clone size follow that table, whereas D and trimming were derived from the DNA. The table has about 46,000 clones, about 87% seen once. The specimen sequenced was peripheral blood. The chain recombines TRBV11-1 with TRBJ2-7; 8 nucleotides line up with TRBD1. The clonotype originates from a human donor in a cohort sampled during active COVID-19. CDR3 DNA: TGTGCCAGCAGCAAGCGGACAGGGTTCGAGCAGTACTTC. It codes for CASSKRTGFEQYF.